This T cell receptor beta chain was sequenced in a study of T cell responses to AZD1222 COVID-19 vaccine. Germline CDR1 is MNHEY and CDR2 is SVGAGI. This CDR3 is built from 15 residues. Losses at the gene ends were 6 bases for V and 6 bases for J; bases not matched to a gene: 6. Data came from immunoSEQ multiplex PCR; TCRdb stores just in-frame clones and leaves some out. The sample has about 99,000 clones, 70% to 90% seen once; the top ten hold about 3%. This sequence joins TRBV6-5 and TRBJ2-1; 12 bases are a match to TRBD2. The sequence was collected from an adult in good health. The starting material was peripheral blood, obtained on day 0 of AZD1222 vaccination. The CDR3 reads CASRKTSGSFNEQFF. CDR3 DNA sequence: TGTGCCAGCAGAAAGACTAGCGGGAGTTTCAATGAGCAGTTCTTC.